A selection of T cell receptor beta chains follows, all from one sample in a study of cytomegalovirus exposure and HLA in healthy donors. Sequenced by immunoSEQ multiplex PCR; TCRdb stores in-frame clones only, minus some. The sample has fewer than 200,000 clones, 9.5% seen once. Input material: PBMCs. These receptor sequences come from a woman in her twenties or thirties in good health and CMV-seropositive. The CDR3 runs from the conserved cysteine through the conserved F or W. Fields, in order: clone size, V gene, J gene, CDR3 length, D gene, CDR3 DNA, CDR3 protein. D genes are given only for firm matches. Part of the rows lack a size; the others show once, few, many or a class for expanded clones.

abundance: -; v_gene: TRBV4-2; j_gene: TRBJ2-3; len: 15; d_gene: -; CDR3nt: TGTGCCAGCAGCCCGGGACAATTTTTCACAGATACGCAGTATTTT; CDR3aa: CASSPGQFFTDTQYF
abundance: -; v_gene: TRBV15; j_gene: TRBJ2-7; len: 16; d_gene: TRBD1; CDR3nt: TGTGCCACCAGCATCCTCCGGGACAGGGTTGTCCACGAGCAGTACTTC; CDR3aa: CATSILRDRVVHEQYF
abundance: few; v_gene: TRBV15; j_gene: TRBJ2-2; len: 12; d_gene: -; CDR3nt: TGTGCCACCCTTAGGAACACCGGGGAGCTGTTTTTT; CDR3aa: CATLRNTGELFF
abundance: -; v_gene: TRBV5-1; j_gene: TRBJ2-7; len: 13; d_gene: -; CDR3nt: TGCGCCAGCAGCTCAGAACAGGGATACGAGCAGTACTTC; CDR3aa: CASSSEQGYEQYF
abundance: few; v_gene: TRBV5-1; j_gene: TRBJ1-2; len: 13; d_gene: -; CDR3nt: TGCGCCAGCAGTCTTGACAGTTACTATGGCTACACCTTC; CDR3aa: CASSLDSYYGYTF
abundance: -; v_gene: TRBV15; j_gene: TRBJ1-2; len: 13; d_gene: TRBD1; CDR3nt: TGTGCCACCAGCCCGGCACAGGGGAGAGGCTACACCTTC; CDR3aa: CATSPAQGRGYTF
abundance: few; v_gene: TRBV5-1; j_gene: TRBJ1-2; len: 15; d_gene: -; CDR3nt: TGCGCCAGCAGCTTGGGTGGACAGCAAAACTATGGCTACACCTTC; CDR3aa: CASSLGGQQNYGYTF
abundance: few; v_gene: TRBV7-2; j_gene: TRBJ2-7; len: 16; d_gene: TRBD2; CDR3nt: TGTGCCAGCAGCTTGTGGGAACTAGCGGGATCCTACGAGCAGTACTTC; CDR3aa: CASSLWELAGSYEQYF
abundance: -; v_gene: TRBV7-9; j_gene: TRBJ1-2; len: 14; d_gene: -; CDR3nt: TGTGCCAGCACCTCTTGGGGCAGTAACTATGGCTACACCTTC; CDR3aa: CASTSWGSNYGYTF
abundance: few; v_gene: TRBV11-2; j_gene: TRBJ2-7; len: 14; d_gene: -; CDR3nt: TGTGCCAGCAGCTCCAGGGTCAGCTCCTACGAGCAGTACTTC; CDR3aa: CASSSRVSSYEQYF
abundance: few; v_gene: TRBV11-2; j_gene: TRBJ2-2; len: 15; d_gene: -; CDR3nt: TGTGCCAGCAGCGAAGGCAGGAGGTACACCGGGGAGCTGTTTTTT; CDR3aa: CASSEGRRYTGELFF
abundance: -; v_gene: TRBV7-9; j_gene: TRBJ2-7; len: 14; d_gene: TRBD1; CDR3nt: TGTGCCAGCAACCTCCACCCGACAGGGTTCGAGCAGTACTTC; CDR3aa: CASNLHPTGFEQYF
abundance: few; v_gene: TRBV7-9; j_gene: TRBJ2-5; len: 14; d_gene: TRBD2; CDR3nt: TGTGCCAGCAGCGGCAGAGCGGGAAGAGAGACCCAGTACTTC; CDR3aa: CASSGRAGRETQYF
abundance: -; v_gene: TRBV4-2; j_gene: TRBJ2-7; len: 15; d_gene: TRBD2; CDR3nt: TGTGCCAGCAGCCAAGAGCTAGCGGGAGGGTACGAGCAGTACTTC; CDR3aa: CASSQELAGGYEQYF
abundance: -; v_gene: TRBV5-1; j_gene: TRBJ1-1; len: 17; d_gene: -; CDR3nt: TGCGCCAGCAGCTTGGCCATCAGTCCAGGAGGGCAGGCTGAAGCTTTCTTT; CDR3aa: CASSLAISPGGQAEAFF
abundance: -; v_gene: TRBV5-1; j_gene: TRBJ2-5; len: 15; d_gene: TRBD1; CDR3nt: TGCGCCAGCAGTTATGGGACAGGCTTCCAAGAGACCCAGTACTTC; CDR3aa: CASSYGTGFQETQYF
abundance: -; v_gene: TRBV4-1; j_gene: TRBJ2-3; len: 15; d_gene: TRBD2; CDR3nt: TGCGCCAGCAGCTGGCGGGAGACTAGCACAGATACGCAGTATTTT; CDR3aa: CASSWRETSTDTQYF
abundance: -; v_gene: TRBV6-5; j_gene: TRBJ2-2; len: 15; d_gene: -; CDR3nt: TGTGCCAGCAGTACCGGACGGACTTACACCGGGGAGCTGTTTTTT; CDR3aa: CASSTGRTYTGELFF
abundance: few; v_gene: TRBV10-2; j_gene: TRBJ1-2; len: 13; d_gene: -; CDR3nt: TGCGCCAGCAGTGAACAGGTCTACTATGGCTACACCTTC; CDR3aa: CASSEQVYYGYTF
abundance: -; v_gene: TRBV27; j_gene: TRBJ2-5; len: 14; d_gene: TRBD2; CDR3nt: TGTGCCAGCAGCGGGGGGGACTCCCAAGAGACCCAGTACTTC; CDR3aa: CASSGGDSQETQYF
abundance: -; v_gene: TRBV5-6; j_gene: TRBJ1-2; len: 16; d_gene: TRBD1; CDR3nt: TGTGCCAGCACCCGGACAGGGTCGTCAGGATCCTATGGCTACACCTTC; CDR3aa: CASTRTGSSGSYGYTF
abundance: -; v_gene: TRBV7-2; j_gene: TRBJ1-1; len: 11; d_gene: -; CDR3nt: TGTGCCAGCACCAGAAGAGGGCTAGCTTTCTTT; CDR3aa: CASTRRGLAFF
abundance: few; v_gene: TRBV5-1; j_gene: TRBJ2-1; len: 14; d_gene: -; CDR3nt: TGCGCCAGCAGCTTGGTGGGCCAAGAGGGTGAGCAGTTCTTC; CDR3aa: CASSLVGQEGEQFF
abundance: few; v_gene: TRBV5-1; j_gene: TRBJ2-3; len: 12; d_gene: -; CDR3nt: TGCGCCTCAGGGTATGGCACAGATACGCAGTATTTT; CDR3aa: CASGYGTDTQYF
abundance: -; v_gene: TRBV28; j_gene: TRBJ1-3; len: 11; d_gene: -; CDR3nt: TGTGCCGTGGGGGGTAGTAACACCATATATTTT; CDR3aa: CAVGGSNTIYF
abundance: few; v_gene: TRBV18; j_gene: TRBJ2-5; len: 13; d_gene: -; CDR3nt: TGTGCCAGCTCACCGGGGAGAAAAGAGACCCAGTACTTC; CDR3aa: CASSPGRKETQYF
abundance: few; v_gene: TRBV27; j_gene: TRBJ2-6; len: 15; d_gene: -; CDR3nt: TGTGCCAGCAGTTTGAGCTTCTCTGGGGCCAACGTCCTGACTTTC; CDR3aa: CASSLSFSGANVLTF
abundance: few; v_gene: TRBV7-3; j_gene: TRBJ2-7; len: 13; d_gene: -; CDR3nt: TGTGCCAGCAGCTCCGATGACTCTACCGAGCAGTACTTC; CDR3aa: CASSSDDSTEQYF
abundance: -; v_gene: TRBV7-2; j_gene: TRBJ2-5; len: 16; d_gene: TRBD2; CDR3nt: TGTGCCAGCAGCATGACTAGCGGGCCCAAGGGAGAGACCCAGTACTTC; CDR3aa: CASSMTSGPKGETQYF
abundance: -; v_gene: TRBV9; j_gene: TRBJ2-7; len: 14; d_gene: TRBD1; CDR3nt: TGTGCCAGCAGCGTAGCGGGACAGACCTACGAGCAGTACTTC; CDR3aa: CASSVAGQTYEQYF
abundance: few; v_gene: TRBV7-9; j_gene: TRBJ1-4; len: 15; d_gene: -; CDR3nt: TGTGCCAGCAGCTTAGAAAGGGGGACTAATGAAAAACTGTTTTTT; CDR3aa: CASSLERGTNEKLFF
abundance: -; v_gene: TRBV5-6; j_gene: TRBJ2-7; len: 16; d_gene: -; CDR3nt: TGTGCCAGCAGCTTGGTGGAGGAAAGGGCTTCCTACGAGCAGTACTTC; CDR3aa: CASSLVEERASYEQYF
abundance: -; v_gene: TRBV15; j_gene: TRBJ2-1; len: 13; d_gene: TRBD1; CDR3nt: TGTGCCACCACCCCGGACAGGATCAATGAGCAGTTCTTC; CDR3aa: CATTPDRINEQFF
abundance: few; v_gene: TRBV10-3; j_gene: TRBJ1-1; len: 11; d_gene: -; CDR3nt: TGTGCCATCGGGCTCGGGAATGAAGCTTTCTTT; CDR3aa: CAIGLGNEAFF
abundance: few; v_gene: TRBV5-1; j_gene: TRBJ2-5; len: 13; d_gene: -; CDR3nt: TGCGCCAGCAGCTTGGATCGCTTCGGGACCCAGTACTTC; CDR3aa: CASSLDRFGTQYF
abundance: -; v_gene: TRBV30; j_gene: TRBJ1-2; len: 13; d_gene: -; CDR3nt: TGTGCCTGGAGCCGAGGGTCAACCTATGGCTACACCTTC; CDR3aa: CAWSRGSTYGYTF
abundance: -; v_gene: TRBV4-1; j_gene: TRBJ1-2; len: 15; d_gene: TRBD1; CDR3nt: TGCGCCAGCAGCCAAGACAGGGGGGATTTCTATGGCTACACCTTC; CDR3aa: CASSQDRGDFYGYTF
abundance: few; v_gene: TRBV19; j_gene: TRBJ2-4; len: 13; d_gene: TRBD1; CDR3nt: TGTGCCAGTAGTAAGGCAGGGGGCCTCATTCAGTACTTC; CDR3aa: CASSKAGGLIQYF
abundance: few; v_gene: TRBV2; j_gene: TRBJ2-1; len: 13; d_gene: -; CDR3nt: TGTGCCACCACGCGGGGCCTCAATGGTGAGCAGTTCTTC; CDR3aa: CATTRGLNGEQFF
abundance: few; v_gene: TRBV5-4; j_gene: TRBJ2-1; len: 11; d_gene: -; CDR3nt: TGTGCCAGCAGCTTCAGCAATGAGCAGTTCTTC; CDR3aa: CASSFSNEQFF
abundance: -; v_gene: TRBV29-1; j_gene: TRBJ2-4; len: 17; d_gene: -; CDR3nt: TGCAGCGTTGAAGGTCTACTTGGGGGCAACGGCAAAAACATTCAGTACTTC; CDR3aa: CSVEGLLGGNGKNIQYF
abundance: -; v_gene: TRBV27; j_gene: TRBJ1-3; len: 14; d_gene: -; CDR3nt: TGTGCCAGCAGTCAGGCCGGACTCGGAAACACCATATATTTT; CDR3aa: CASSQAGLGNTIYF
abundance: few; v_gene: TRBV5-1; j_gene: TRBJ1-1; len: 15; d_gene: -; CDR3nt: TGCGCCAGCAGCCTACAAGCGGGGCCGAACACTGAAGCTTTCTTT; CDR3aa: CASSLQAGPNTEAFF
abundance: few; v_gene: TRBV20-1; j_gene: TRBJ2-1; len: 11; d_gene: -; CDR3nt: TGCAGTGCCCCGGGCTACAATGAGCAGTTCTTC; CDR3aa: CSAPGYNEQFF
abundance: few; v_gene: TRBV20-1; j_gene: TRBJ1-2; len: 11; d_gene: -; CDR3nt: TGCAGTGCTAGACATACAGGGTGGGATACCTTC; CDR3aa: CSARHTGWDTF
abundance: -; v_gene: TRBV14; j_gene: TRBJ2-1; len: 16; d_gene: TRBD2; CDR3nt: TGTGCCAGCAGCCCTATAGGGGCGGGAGGGCGGAATGAGCAGTTCTTC; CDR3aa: CASSPIGAGGRNEQFF
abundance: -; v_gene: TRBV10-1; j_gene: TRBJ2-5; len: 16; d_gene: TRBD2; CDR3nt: TGCGCCAGCAGTGGGGTCACTAGCGGGGGCCAAGAGACCCAGTACTTC; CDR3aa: CASSGVTSGGQETQYF
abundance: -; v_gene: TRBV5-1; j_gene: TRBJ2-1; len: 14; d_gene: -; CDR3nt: TGCGCCAGCAGCTTGACAGCGGCTTACAATGAGCAGTTCTTC; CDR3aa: CASSLTAAYNEQFF
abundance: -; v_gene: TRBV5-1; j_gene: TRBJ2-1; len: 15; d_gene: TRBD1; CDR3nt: TGCGCCAGCAGCGAGGGACAGGGGGCCTACAATGAGCAGTTCTTC; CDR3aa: CASSEGQGAYNEQFF
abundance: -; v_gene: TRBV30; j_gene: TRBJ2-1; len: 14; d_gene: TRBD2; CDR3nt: TGTGCCTGGTCGGCAGGCGGGAGCCGCAATGAGCAGTTCTTC; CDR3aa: CAWSAGGSRNEQFF
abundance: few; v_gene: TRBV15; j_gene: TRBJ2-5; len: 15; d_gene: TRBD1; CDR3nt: TGTGCCACCAGCGATAGGACAGGGATACAAGAGACCCAGTACTTC; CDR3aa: CATSDRTGIQETQYF
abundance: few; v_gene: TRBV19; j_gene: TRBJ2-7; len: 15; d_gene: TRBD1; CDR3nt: TGTGCCAGTAGTAAGGACAGGGGACCATCCTACGAGCAGTACTTC; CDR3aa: CASSKDRGPSYEQYF
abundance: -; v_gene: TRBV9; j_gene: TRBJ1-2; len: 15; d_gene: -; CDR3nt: TGTGCCAGCAGCGTATTTTTACAGGGTAACTATGGCTACACCTTC; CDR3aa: CASSVFLQGNYGYTF
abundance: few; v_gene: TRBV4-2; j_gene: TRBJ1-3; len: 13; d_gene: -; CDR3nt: TGTGCCAGCAGCCAAGAGTCAGGAAACACCATATATTTT; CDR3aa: CASSQESGNTIYF
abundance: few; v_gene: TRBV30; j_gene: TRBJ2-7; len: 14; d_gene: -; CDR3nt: TGTGCCTGGAGTCTGGTGGGAGGTAGGTACGAGCAGTACTTC; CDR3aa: CAWSLVGGRYEQYF